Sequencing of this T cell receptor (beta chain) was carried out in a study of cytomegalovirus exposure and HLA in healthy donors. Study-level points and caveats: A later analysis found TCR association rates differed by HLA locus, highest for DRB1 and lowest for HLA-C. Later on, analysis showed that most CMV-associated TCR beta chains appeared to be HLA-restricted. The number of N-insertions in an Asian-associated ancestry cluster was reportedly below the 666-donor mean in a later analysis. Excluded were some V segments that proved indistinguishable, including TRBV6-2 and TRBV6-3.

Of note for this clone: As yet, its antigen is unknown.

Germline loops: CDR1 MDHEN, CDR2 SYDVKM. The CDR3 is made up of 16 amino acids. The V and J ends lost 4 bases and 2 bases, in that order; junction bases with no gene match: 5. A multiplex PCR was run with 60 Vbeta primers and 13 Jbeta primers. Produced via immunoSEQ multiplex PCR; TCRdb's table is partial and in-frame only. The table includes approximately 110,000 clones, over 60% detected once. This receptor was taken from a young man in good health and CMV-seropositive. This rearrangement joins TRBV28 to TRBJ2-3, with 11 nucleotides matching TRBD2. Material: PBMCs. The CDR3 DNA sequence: TGTGCCAGCAGTTCGGTACTAGCGGGGGACACAGATACGCAGTATTTT. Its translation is CASSSVLAGDTDTQYF. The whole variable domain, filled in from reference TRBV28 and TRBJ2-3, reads DVKVTQSSRYLVKRTGEKVFLECVQDMDHENMFWYRQDPGLGLRLIYFSYDVKMKEKGDIPEGYSVSREKKERFSLILESASTNQTSMYLCASSSVLAGDTDTQYFGPGTRLTVL.